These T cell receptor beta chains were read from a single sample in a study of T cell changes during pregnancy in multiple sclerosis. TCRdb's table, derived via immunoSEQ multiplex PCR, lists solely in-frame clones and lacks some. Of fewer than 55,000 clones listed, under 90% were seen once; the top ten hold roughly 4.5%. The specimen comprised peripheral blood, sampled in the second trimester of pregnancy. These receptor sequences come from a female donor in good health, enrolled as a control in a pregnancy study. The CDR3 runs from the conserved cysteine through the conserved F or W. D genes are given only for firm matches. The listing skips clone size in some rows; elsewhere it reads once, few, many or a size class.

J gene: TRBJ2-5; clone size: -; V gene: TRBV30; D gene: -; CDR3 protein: CASTSRGKETQYF; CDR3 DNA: TGTGCCAGTACCTCGCGAGGGAAGGAGACCCAGTACTTC
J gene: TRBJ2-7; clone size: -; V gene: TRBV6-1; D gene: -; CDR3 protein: CATFDRSYEQYF; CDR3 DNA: TGTGCCACTTTCGATCGGTCCTACGAGCAGTACTTC
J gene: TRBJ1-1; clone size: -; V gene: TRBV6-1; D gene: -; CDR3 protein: CASHWAREGTEAFF; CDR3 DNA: TGTGCCAGCCACTGGGCCCGCGAGGGCACTGAAGCTTTCTTT
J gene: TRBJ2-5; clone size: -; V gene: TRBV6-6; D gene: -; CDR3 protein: CASTRPGTQYF; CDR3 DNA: TGTGCCAGCACCCGCCCAGGGACCCAGTACTTC
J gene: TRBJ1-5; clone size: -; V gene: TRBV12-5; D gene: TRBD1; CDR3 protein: CASGTGFEPQHF; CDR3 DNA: TGTGCTAGTGGGACAGGGTTTGAGCCCCAGCATTTT
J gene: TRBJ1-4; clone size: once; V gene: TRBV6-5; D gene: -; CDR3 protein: CASRKPENEKLFF; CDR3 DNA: TGTGCCAGCAGGAAACCAGAAAATGAAAAACTGTTTTTT
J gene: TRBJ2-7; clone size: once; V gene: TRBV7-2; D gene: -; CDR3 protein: CASSLRGTGRTYEQYF; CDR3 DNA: TGTGCCAGCAGCCTAAGAGGAACCGGGAGAACCTACGAGCAGTACTTC
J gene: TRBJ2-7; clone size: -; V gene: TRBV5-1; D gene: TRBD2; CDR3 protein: CASSLEASGSYEQYF; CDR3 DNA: TGCGCCAGCAGCTTGGAGGCTAGCGGGAGCTACGAGCAGTACTTC
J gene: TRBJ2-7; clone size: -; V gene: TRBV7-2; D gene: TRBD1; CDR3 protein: CASSLGRGSSYEQYF; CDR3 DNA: TGTGCCAGCAGCTTAGGCAGGGGGAGCTCCTACGAGCAGTACTTC
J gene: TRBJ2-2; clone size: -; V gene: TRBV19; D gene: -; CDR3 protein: CASTQGGELFF; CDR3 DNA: TGTGCCAGTACCCAGGGCGGGGAGCTGTTTTTT
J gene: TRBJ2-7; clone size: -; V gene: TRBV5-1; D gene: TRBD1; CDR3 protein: CASSLTGTGSYEQYF; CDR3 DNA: TGCGCCAGCAGCTTAACCGGGACAGGGAGCTACGAGCAGTACTTC
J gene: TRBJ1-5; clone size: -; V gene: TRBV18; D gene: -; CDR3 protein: CASSNQRGGGQPQHF; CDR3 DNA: TGTGCCAGCTCAAACCAGAGGGGTGGGGGGCAGCCCCAGCATTTT
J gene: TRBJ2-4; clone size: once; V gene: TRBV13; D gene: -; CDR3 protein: CASAGVAANIQYF; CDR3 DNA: TGTGCCAGCGCAGGGGTGGCGGCAAACATTCAGTACTTC
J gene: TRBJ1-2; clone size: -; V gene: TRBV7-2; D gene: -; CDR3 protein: CASSLADRPSSYGYTF; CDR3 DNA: TGTGCCAGCAGCTTAGCAGACAGACCCTCCTCCTATGGCTACACCTTC
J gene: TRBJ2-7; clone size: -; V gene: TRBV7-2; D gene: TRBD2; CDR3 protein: CASSSRGSGASYEQYF; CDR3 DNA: TGTGCCAGCAGCTCCCGGGGTAGCGGGGCCTCCTACGAGCAGTACTTC
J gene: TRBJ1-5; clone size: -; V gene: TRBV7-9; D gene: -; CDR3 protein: CASSLGAYQPQHF; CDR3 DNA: TGTGCCAGCAGCTTAGGGGCGTATCAGCCCCAGCATTTT
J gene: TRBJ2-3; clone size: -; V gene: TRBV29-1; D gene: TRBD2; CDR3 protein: CSVDGRLAGSTDTQYF; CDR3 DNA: TGCAGCGTTGACGGGAGGCTAGCGGGTAGCACAGATACGCAGTATTTT
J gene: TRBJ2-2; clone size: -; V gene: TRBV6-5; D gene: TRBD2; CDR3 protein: CASSYVGGRTGELFF; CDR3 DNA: TGTGCCAGCAGTTACGTGGGGGGGAGGACCGGGGAGCTGTTTTTT
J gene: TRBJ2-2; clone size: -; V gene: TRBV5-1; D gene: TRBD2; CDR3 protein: CASSETSGKNTGELFF; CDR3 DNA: TGCGCCAGCAGCGAGACTAGCGGGAAGAACACCGGGGAGCTGTTTTTT
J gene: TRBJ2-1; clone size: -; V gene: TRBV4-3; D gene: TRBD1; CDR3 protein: CASSRRQGGSYNEQFF; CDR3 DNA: TGCGCCAGCAGCCGACGACAGGGTGGCTCCTACAATGAGCAGTTCTTC
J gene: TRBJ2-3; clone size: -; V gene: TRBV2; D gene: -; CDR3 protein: CASQSGGEDTQYF; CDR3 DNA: TGTGCCAGTCAAAGCGGTGGGGAGGATACGCAGTATTTT
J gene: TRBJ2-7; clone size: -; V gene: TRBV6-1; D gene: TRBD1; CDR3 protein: CASTRSWDSTYEQYF; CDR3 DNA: TGTGCCAGCACCCGAAGTTGGGACAGCACCTACGAGCAGTACTTC
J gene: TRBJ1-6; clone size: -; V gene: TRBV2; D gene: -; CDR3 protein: CASRAGFNSPLHF; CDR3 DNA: TGTGCCAGCAGGGCGGGGTTCAATTCACCCCTCCACTTT
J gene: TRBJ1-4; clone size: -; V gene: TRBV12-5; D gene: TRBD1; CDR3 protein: CASGWAGTGIEKLFF; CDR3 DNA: TGTGCTAGTGGTTGGGCCGGGACAGGGATTGAAAAACTGTTTTTT
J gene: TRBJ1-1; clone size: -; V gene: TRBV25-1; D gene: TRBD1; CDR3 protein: CASSEDRVSGAFF; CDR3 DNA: TGTGCCAGCAGTGAGGACAGGGTATCCGGAGCTTTCTTT
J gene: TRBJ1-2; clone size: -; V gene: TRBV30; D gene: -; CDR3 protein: CAWNRVYGYTF; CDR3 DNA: TGTGCCTGGAACAGAGTCTATGGCTACACCTTC
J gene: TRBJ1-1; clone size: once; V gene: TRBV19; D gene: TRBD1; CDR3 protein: CASSIVDREKVNTEAFF; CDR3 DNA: TGTGCCAGTAGTATAGTCGACAGGGAGAAGGTGAACACTGAAGCTTTCTTT
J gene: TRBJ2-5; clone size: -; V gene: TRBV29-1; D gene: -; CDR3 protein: CSVEKGIQETQYF; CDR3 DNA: TGCAGCGTTGAGAAGGGGATCCAAGAGACCCAGTACTTC
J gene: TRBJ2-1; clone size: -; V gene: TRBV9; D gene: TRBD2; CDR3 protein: CASSVNPQRESNEQFF; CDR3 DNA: TGTGCCAGCAGCGTAAACCCCCAGCGGGAGTCGAATGAGCAGTTCTTC
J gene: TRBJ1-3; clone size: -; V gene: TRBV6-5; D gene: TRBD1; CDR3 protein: CASKPTGSGNTIYF; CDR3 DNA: TGTGCCAGCAAGCCGACAGGGTCCGGAAACACCATATATTTT
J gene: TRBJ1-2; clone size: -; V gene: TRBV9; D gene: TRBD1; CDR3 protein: CASSVGDRVRSYGYTF; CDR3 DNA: TGTGCCAGCAGCGTAGGAGACAGGGTTCGAAGCTATGGCTACACCTTC
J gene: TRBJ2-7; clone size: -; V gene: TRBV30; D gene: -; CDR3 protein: CAWSSLGLSYEQYF; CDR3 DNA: TGTGCCTGGAGTTCACTTGGGCTCTCCTACGAGCAGTACTTC
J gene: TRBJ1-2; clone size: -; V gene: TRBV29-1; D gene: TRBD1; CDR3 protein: CSAGGQGRNYGYTF; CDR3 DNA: TGCAGCGCGGGGGGACAGGGTCGGAACTATGGCTACACCTTC
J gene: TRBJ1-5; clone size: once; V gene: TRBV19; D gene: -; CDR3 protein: CASSLPSTGTQPQHF; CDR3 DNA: TGTGCCAGTAGCCTGCCCTCAACAGGGACTCAGCCCCAGCATTTT
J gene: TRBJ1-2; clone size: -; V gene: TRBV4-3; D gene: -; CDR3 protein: CASSPLAGGGYGYTF; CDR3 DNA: TGCGCCAGCAGCCCATTGGCAGGCGGAGGGTATGGCTACACCTTC
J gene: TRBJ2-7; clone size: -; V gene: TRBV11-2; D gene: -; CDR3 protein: CASSLLMTSYEQYF; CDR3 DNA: TGTGCCAGCAGCCTTCTGATGACATCCTACGAGCAGTACTTC
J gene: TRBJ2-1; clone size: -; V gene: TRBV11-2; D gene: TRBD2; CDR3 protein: CASSLGLAGGQFF; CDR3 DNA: TGTGCCAGCAGCTTAGGACTAGCGGGGGGGCAGTTCTTC
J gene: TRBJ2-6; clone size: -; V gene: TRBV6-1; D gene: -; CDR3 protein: CASSERLGGYGANVLTF; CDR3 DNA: TGTGCCAGCAGTGAACGCTTAGGGGGTTATGGGGCCAACGTCCTGACTTTC
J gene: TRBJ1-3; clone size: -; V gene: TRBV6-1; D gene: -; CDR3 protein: CASSEGSWPSSGNTIYF; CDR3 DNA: TGTGCCAGCAGTGAAGGATCGTGGCCAAGCTCTGGAAACACCATATATTTT
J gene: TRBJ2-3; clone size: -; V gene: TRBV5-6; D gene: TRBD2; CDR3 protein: CASTMGLARGTDTQYF; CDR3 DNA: TGTGCCAGCACAATGGGACTAGCAAGAGGCACAGATACGCAGTATTTT
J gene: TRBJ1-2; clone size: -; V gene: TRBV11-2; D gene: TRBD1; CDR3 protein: CASSALPGQGSYTF; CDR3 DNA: TGTGCCAGCAGCGCACTACCGGGACAGGGGTCCTACACCTTC
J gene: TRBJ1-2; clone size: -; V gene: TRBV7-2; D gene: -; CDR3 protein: CASSLAGVSNYGYTF; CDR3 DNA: TGTGCCAGCAGCTTAGCGGGAGTATCTAACTATGGCTACACCTTC
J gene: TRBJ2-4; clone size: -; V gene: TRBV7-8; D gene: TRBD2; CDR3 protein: CASSASGTSGSWAKNIQYF; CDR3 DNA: TGTGCCAGCAGCGCTTCCGGGACTAGCGGGAGTTGGGCCAAAAACATTCAGTACTTC
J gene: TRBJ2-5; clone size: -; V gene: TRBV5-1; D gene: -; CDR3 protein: CASSPTQETQYF; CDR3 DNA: TGCGCCAGCAGCCCTACCCAAGAGACCCAGTACTTC
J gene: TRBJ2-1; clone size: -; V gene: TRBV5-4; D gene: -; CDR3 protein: CASSLGGDSYNEQFF; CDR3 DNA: TGTGCCAGCAGCTTGGGGGGAGACTCCTACAATGAGCAGTTCTTC
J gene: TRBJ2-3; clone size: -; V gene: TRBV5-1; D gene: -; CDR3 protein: CASSLGGVADTQYF; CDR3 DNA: TGCGCCAGCAGCTTAGGCGGGGTAGCAGATACGCAGTATTTT
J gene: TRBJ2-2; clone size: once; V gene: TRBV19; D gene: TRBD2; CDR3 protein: CASSDSGPNTGELFF; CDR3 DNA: TGTGCCAGTAGTGATAGCGGGCCGAACACCGGGGAGCTGTTTTTT
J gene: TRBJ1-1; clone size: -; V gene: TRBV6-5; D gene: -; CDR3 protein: CASSYSKTVNTEAFF; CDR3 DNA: TGTGCCAGCAGTTACTCTAAGACAGTCAACACTGAAGCTTTCTTT
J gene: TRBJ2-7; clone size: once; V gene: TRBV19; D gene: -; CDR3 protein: CASSRTAYEQYF; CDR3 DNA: TGTGCCAGTAGTAGGACTGCCTACGAGCAGTACTTC
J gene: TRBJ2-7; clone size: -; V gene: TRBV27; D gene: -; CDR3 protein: CASSISRGSEQYF; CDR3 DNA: TGTGCCAGCAGCATCAGTCGGGGTTCCGAGCAGTACTTC
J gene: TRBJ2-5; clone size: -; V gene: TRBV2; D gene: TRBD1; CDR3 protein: CASRQIRDRQETQYF; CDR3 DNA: TGTGCCAGCAGACAAATCCGGGACAGGCAAGAGACCCAGTACTTC
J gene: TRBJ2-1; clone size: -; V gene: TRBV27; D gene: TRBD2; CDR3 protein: CASTRSGRADYEQFF; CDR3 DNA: TGTGCCAGCACCCGAAGCGGGAGGGCCGACTATGAGCAGTTCTTC
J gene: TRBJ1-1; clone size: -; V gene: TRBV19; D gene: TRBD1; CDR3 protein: CASSARTGEAFF; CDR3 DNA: TGTGCCAGTAGTGCCCGGACAGGAGAAGCTTTCTTT
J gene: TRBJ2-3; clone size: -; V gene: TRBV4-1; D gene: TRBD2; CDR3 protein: CASSQDGGGGGGDTQYF; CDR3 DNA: TGCGCCAGCAGCCAAGACGGCGGCGGGGGAGGAGGAGATACGCAGTATTTT
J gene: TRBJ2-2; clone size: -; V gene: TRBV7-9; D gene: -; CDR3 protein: CASRQATGELFF; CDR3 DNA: TGTGCCAGCAGGCAGGCTACCGGGGAGCTGTTTTTT
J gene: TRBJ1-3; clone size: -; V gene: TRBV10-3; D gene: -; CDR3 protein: CAISGGPGDTIYF; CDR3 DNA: TGTGCCATCAGTGGTGGGCCCGGGGACACCATATATTTT